One sample yielded the 7 T cell receptor beta chains listed below, sequenced in a study of T-cell reconstitution after alpha-beta-depleted transplantation in children. For TCRbeta, the library was prepared with unique molecular identifiers. MiXCR was run by TCRdb on the PCR reads, yielding one entry per CDR3 protein. The sample has approximately 640,000 distinct CDR3 sequences; around 17% are singletons. Sequenced material: PBMCs from the stem cell graft donor, taken from the stem cell graft. The receptor set was obtained from a human donor who donated a stem cell graft to a child with acute myeloid leukemia.

This chain connects TRBV12-3 or TRBV12-4 to TRBJ2-1, with 11 bases aligning to TRBD2. The CDR3 length is 16 residues. V dropped 6 bases and J dropped 7; count of bases not matched to a gene: 11. The CDR3 DNA follows: TGTGCCAGCAGATCAAACTTAGCGGGGGGGTTGAATGAGCAGTTCTTC. Translated, it gives CASRSNLAGGLNEQFF.

Concerning this clonotype: This clone may be a read error of a much larger clone one base away. This chain connects TRBV10-3 to TRBJ2-1; 7 nucleotides line up with TRBD2. The germline V gene has CDR1 ENHRY and CDR2 SYGVKD. CDR3 length: 14 residues. The CDR3 coding sequence is TGTGGCATCAGTGAGAGCGAGCGGGGAAATGAGCAGTTCTTC. Amino acid sequence: CGISESERGNEQFF.

This clonotype was seen a handful of times. The rearrangement joins TRBV25-1 to TRBJ2-7, with D possibly TRBD2 on 6 matching bases. V lost 3 bases and J 9 bases, leaving 24 bases between the germline ends. Germline assignment: CDR1 MGHDK and CDR2 SYGVNS. The CDR3 consists of 16 residues. Here the CDR3 reads CASSEELGLGVSGQYF. CDR3 bases: TGTGCCAGCAGTGAGGAGTTGGGACTGGGGGTTTCGGGGCAGTACTTC.

At least ten counts were recorded for this clonotype. The rearrangement links TRBV27 to TRBJ1-1; D gene ambiguous. The CDR3 length is 15 residues. The germline gives CDR1 MNHEY, CDR2 SMNVEV (reference sequence). V lost 6 bases and J 1 base, leaving 15 bases between the germline ends. As DNA, the CDR3 is TGTGCCAGCAGAGAAGGCTTTGGCAGGAACACTGAAGCTTTCTTT. This translates into CASREGFGRNTEAFF.

At least ten counts were recorded for this clonotype. The gene calls are TRBV7-9 and TRBJ2-5, with 8 nucleotides matching TRBD1. V lost 9 bases, J lost 4 bases, and 7 bases stayed unmatched. Germline V gene sequence: CDR1 SEHNR, CDR2 FQNEAQ (reference sequence). The CDR3 extends over 13 amino acids. CDR3 sequence: CASSIRGRETQYF. CDR3 bases: TGTGCCAGTAGCATCAGGGGGCGAGAGACCCAGTACTTC.

J is TRBJ2-5 and V is TRBV11-2; TRBD2 aligns across 10 bases. The germline V gene encodes CDR1 SGHAT and CDR2 FQNNGV. V dropped 2 bases and J dropped 5; count of bases not matched to a gene: 11. The CDR3 is 17 amino acids. The CDR3 sequence: CASSLRKIAGGGETQYF. CDR3 in DNA: TGTGCCAGCAGCTTAAGAAAAATAGCGGGGGGAGGGGAGACCCAGTACTTC.

This clonotype came up once. The gene calls are TRBV12-3 or TRBV12-4 and TRBJ2-1, with 8 bases that match TRBD1. V was clipped by 10 bases and J by 6 bases; unmatched bases: 14. The CDR3 extends over 15 amino acids. CDR3 region: CATRFWQGAGNEQFF. The CDR3, as DNA: TGTGCCACCAGGTTCTGGCAGGGGGCGGGCAATGAGCAGTTCTTC.